This record covers a single TCR beta chain. Antigen: not known. The sample belongs to a study of CD8+ T cells in alopecia areata. Study overall: Each of the treated patients was given oral tofacitinib, 5 to 10 mg twice daily, for moderate-to-severe alopecia areata. The study, taken as a whole, reports: Scalp clonality, together with expanded CD8+ clones among the top 100, fell significantly with tofacitinib. Researchers report lesional scalp, most notably alopecia totalis/universalis, outstripped normal scalp in clonality. Unlike in mice, where it was clearer, TCR sharing across patients was less clear, possibly HLA-related.

It was cDNA, reverse transcribed from extracted RNA, that served as the sequencing template. This table comes from immunoSEQ multiplex PCR, and its TCRdb copy is limited to in-frame clones, with some not included. The table lists under 20,000 clones, just under 60% of them singletons, with under 8.5% in the top ten. Treatment specified: oral pan-JAK inhibitor, 5-10 mg twice daily. Alopecia areata patients gave lesional scalp punch biopsies and peripheral blood samples. V gave up 4 bases and J gave up 5 bases, with 12 bases separating them. There are 14 residues in the CDR3. Germline V gene data show CDR1 as MGHRA and CDR2 as YSYEKL.

This chain links TRBV4-1 with TRBJ2-1; no firm D call. This sample comprised skin, obtained at week 4, from a patient treated with tofacitinib. The receptor comes from a human donor with alopecia areata. This CDR3 is CASSPWLGNNEQFF. The CDR3 nucleotides read TGCGCCAGCAGCCCTTGGCTGGGAAACAATGAGCAGTTCTTC.